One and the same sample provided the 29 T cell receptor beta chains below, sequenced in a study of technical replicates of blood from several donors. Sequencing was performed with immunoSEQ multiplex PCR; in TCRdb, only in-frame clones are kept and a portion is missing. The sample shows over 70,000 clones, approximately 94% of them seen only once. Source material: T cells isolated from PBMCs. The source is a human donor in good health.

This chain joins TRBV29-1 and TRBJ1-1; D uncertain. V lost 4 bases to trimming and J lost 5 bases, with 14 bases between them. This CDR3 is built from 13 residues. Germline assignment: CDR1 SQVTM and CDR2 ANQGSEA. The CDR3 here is CSVVGIWFTEAFF. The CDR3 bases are TGCAGCGTTGTCGGGATTTGGTTTACTGAAGCTTTCTTT.

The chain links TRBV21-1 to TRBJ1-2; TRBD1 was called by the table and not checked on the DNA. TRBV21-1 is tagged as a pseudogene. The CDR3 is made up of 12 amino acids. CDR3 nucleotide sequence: TGTGCCAGCCCATTAGGGGGAGAGGGCTACACCTTC. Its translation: CASPLGGEGYTF.

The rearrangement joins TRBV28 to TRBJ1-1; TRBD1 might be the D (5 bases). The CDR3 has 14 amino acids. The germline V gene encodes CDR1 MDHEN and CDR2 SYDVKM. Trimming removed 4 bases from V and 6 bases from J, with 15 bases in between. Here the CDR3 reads CASSWTNPPAEAFF. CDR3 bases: TGTGCCAGCAGTTGGACAAACCCTCCCGCTGAAGCTTTCTTT.

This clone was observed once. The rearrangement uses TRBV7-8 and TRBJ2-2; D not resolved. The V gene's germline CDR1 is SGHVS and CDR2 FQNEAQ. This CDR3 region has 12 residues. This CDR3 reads CTIIGRTGELFF. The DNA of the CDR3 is TGTACCATAATCGGTAGAACCGGGGAGCTGTTTTTT.

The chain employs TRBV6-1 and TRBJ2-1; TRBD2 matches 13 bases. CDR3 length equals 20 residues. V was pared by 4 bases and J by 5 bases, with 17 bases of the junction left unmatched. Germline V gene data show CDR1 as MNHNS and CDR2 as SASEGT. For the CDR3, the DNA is TGTGCCAGCAGTGGTAAATCAGGACAAACTAGCGGGAGGGCCCACAATGAGCAGTTCTTC. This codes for CASSGKSGQTSGRAHNEQFF.

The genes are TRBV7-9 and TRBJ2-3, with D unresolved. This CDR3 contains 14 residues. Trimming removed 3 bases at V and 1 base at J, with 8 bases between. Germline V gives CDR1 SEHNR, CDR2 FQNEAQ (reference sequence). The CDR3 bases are TGTGCCAGCAGCTTTTCCAGCGGCACAGATACGCAGTATTTT. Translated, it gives CASSFSSGTDTQYF.

CDR3: CASSLAMNTEAFF. In DNA, the CDR3 is TGTGCCAGCAGCTTGGCCATGAACACTGAAGCTTTCTTT. V is TRBV11-3 and J is TRBJ1-1, with unresolved D. This CDR3 contains 13 residues. Looked up from germline, CDR1 is SGHNT and CDR2 is YENEEA. V was pared by 3 bases and J by 0 bases, with 5 bases between.

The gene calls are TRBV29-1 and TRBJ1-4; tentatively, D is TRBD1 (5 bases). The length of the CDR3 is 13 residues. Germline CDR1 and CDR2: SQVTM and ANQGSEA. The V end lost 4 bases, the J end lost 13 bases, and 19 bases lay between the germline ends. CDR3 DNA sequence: TGCAGCGTTGTATCAGGGAACGCCGTTGGACTGTTTTTT. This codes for CSVVSGNAVGLFF.

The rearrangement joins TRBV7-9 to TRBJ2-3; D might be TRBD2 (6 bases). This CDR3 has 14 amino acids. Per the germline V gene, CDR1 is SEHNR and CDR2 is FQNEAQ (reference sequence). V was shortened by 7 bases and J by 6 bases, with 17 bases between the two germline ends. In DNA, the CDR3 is TGTGCCAGCATTCCCGGGAGACCCACCGATACGCAGTATTTT. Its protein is CASIPGRPTDTQYF.

In DNA, the CDR3 is TGTGCCAGCAGCACAGGGGGCTCCTACGAGCAGTACTTC. This gives the protein CASSTGGSYEQYF. The chain combines TRBV27 with TRBJ2-7, with 8 positions matching TRBD1. J was trimmed by 0 bases and V by 6 bases; bases with no gene match: 1. CDR1 and CDR2 from the germline V gene are MNHEY and SMNVEV (reference sequence). This CDR3 has 13 residues.

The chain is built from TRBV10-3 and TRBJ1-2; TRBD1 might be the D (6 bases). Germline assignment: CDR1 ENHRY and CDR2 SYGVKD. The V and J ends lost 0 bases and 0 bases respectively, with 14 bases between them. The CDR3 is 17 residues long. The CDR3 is CAISESNRVESNYGYTF. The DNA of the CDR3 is TGTGCCATCAGTGAGTCAAACAGGGTCGAGTCTAACTATGGCTACACCTTC.

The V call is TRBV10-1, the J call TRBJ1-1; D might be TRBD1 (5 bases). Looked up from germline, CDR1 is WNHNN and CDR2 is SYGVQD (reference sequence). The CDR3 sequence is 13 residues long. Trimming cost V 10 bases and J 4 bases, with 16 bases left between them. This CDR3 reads CAINGGFGTEAFF. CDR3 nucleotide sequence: TGCGCCATAAACGGGGGGTTCGGCACTGAAGCTTTCTTT.

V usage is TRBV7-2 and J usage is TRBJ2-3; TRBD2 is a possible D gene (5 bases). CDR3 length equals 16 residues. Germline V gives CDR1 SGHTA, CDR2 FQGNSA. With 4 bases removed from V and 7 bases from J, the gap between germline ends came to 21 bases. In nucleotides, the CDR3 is TGTGCCAGCAGCTCGAGCGGCAGAGTTAGACAATATACGCAGTATTTT. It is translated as CASSSSGRVRQYTQYF. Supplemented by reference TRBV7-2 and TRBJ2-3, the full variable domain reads GAGVSQSPSNKVTEKGKDVELRCDPISGHTALYWYRQSLGQGLEFLIYFQGNSAPDKSGLPSDRFSAERTGGSVSTLTIQRTQQEDSAVYLCASSSSGRVRQYTQYFGPGTRLTVL.

The CDR3 loop is CSVLSNYGYTF. Here the CDR3 DNA reads TGCAGCGTCCTATCTAACTATGGCTACACCTTC. V gene TRBV29-1 combines with J gene TRBJ1-2; D call uncertain. The CDR3 length is 11 residues. V gave up 6 bases and J gave up 0 bases, with 5 bases separating them. Per germline, CDR1 SQVTM and CDR2 ANQGSEA.

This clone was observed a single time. In DNA form, the CDR3 reads TGTGCCAGTAGCCCGGGACTAGCGGGCATACCCGGGGAGCTGTTTTTT. Amino acid sequence: CASSPGLAGIPGELFF. This chain connects TRBV19 to TRBJ2-2, with TRBD2 matching 12 bases. CDR3 length: 16 amino acids. V lost 6 bases to trimming and J lost 6 bases; unmatched junction nucleotides: 8. From germline, CDR1 is LNHDA and CDR2 SQIVND (reference sequence).

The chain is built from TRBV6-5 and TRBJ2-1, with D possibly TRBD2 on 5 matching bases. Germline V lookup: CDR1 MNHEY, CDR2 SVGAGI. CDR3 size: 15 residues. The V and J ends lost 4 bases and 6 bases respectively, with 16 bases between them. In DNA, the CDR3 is TGTGCCAGCAGTTTATCTCGGGGAAGCTTCAATGAGCAGTTCTTC. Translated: CASSLSRGSFNEQFF.

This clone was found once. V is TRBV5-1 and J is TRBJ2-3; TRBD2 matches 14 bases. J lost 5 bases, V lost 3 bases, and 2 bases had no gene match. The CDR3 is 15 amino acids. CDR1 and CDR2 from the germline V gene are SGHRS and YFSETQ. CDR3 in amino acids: CASSYGLAGGDTQYF. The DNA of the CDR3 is TGCGCCAGCAGCTACGGACTAGCGGGAGGAGATACGCAGTATTTT.

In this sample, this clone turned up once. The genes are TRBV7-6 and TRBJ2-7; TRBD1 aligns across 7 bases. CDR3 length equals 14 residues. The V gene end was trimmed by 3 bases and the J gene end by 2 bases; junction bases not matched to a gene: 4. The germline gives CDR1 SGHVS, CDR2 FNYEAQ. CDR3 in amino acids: CASSFSTGAYEQYF. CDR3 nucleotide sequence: TGTGCCAGCAGCTTTAGTACAGGGGCCTACGAGCAGTACTTC.

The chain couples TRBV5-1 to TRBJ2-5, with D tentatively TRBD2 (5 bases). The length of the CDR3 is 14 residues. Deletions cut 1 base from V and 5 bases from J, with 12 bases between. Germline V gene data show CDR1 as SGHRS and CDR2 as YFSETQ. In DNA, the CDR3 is TGCGCCAGCAGCTTGACGCGGGTTAGGGAGACCCAGTACTTC. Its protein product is CASSLTRVRETQYF.

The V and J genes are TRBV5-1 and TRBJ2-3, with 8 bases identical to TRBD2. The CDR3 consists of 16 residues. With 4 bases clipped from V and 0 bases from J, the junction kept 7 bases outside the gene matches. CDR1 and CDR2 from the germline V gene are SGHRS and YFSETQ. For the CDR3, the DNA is TGCGCCAGCAGCCCACGGGGGGGGGCTAGCACAGATACGCAGTATTTT. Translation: CASSPRGGASTDTQYF.

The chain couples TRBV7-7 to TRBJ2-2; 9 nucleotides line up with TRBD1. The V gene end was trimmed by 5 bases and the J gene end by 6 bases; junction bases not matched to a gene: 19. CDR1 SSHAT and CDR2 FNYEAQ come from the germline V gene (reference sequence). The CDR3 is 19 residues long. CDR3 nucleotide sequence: TGTGCCAGCAGCCCCAGGGTTCCCACAGAGACAGGGGGATCCGGGGAGCTGTTTTTT. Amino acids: CASSPRVPTETGGSGELFF. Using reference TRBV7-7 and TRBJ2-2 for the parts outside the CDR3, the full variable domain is GAGVSQSPRYKVTKRGQDVTLRCDPISSHATLYWYQQALGQGPEFLTYFNYEAQPDKSGLPSDRFSAERPEGSISTLTIQRTEQRDSAMYRCASSPRVPTETGGSGELFFGEGSRLTVL.

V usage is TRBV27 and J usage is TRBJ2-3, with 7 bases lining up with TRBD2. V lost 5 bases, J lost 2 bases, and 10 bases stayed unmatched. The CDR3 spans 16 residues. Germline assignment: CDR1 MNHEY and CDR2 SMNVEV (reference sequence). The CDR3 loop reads CASSPLGAGITDTQYF. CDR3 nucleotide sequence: TGTGCCAGCAGTCCCCTGGGAGCGGGAATCACAGATACGCAGTATTTT.

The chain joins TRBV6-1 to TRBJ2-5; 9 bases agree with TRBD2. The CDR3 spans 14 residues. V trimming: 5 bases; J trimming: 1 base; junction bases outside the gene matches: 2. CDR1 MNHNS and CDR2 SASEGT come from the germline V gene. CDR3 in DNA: TGTGCCAGCAGTCGAGCGGGAGGCCAAGAGACCCAGTACTTC. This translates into CASSRAGGQETQYF.

CDR3 in amino acids: CASSLGQGYGYTF. DNA for the CDR3: TGTGCCAGCAGCCTGGGACAGGGTTATGGCTACACCTTC. This chain links TRBV9 with TRBJ1-2; 9 bases are a match to TRBD1. V dropped 4 bases and J dropped 5; count of bases not matched to a gene: 3. Germline loops: CDR1 SGDLS, CDR2 YYNGEE. This CDR3 is built from 13 residues.

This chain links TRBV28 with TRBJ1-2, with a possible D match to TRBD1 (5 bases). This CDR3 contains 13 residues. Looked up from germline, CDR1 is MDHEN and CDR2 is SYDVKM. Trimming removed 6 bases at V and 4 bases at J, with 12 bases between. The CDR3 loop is CASRGDIGYGYTF. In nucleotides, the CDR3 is TGTGCCAGCAGAGGGGATATCGGCTATGGCTACACCTTC.

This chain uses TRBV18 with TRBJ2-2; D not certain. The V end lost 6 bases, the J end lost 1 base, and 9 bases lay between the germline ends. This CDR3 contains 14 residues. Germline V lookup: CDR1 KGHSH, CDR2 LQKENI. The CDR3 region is CASSFSENTGELFF. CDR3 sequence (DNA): TGTGCCAGCTCGTTTAGTGAGAACACCGGGGAGCTGTTTTTT.

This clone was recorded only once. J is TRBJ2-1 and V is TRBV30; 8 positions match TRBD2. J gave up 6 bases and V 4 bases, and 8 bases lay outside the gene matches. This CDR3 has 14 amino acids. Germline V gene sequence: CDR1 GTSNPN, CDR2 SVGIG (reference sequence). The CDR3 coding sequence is TGTGCCTGGACTCCGGGACTAGTGAGCAATGAGCAGTTCTTC. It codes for CAWTPGLVSNEQFF. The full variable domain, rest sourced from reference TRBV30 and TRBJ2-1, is SQTIHQWPATLVQPVGSPLSLECTVEGTSNPNLYWYRQAAGRGLQLLFYSVGIGQISSEVPQNLSASRPQDRQFILSSKKLLLSDSGFYLCAWTPGLVSNEQFFGPGTRLTVL.

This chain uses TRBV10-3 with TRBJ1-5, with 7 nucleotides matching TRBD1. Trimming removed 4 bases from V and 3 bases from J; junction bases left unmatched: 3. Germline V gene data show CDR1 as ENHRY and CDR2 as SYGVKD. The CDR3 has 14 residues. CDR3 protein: CAISVDRANQPQHF. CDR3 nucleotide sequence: TGTGCCATCAGTGTAGACAGGGCCAATCAGCCCCAGCATTTT.

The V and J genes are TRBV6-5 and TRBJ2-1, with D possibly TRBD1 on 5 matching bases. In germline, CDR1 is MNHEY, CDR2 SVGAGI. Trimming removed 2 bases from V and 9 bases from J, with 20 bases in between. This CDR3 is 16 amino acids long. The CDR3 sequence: CASSYAHAFRVVEQFF. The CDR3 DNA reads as TGTGCCAGCAGTTACGCCCATGCTTTCAGGGTGGTTGAGCAGTTCTTC.